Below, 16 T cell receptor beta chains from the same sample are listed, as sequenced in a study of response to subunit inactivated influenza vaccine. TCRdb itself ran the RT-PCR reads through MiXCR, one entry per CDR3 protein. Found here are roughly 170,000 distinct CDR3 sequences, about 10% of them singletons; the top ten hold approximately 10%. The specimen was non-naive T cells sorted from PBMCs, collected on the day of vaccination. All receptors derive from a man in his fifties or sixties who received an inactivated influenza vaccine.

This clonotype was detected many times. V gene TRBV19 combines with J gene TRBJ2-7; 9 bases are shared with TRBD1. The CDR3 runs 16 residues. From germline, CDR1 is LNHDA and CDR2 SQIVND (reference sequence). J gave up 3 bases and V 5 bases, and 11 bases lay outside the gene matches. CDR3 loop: CASSYTSGTGNYEQYF. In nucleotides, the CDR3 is TGTGCCAGTAGTTACACCTCCGGGACAGGGAACTACGAGCAGTACTTC.

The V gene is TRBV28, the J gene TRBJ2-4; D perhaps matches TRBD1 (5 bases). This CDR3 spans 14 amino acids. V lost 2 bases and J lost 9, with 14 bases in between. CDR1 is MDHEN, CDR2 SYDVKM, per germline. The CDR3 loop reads CASSLAGNFGIQYF. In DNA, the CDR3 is TGTGCCAGCAGTTTAGCAGGGAATTTCGGCATTCAGTACTTC.

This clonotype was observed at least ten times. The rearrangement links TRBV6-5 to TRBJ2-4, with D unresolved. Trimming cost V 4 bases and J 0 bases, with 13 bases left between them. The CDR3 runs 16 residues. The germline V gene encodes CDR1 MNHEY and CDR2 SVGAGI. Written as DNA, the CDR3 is TGTGCCAGCAGTTCCCTCCGGGCCTTAGCCAAAAACATTCAGTACTTC. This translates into CASSSLRALAKNIQYF.

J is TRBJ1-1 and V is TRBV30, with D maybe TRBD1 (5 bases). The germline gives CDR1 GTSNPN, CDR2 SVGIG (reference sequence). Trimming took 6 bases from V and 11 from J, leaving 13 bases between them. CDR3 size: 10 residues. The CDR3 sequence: CACTDPGAFF. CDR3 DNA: TGTGCCTGCACGGACCCAGGGGCTTTCTTT.

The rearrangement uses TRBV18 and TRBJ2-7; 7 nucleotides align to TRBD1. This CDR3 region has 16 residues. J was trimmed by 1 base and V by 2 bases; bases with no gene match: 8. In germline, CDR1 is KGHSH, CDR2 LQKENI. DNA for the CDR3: TGTGCCAGCTCACCAACGAACCCGGGACAGTCCTACGAGCAGTACTTC. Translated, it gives CASSPTNPGQSYEQYF. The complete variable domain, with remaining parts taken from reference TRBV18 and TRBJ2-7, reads NAGVMQNPRHLVRRRGQEARLRCSPMKGHSHVYWYRQLPEEGLKFMVYLQKENIIDESGMPKERFSAEFPKEGPSILRIQQVVRGDSAAYFCASSPTNPGQSYEQYFGPGTRLTVT.

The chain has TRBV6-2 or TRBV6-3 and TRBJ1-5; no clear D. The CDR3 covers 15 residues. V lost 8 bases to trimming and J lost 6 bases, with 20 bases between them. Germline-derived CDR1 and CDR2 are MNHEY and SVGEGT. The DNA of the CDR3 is TGTGCCAGCCGGGTTTTCCGGGCCGACGGTCAGCCCCAGCATTTT. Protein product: CASRVFRADGQPQHF.

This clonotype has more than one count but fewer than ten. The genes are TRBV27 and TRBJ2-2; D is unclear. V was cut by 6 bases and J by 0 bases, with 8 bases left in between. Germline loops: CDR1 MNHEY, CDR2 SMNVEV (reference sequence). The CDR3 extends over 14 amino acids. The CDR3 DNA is TGTGCCAGCAGATTTGGGGCGAACACCGGGGAGCTGTTTTTT. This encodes CASRFGANTGELFF.

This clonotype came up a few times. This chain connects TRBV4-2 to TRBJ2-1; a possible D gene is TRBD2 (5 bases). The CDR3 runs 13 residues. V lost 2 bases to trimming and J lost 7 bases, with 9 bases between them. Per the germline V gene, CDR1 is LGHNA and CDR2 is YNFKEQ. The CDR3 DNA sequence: TGTGCCAGCAGCCAATATGGGAGAAATGAGCAGTTCTTC. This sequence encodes CASSQYGRNEQFF.

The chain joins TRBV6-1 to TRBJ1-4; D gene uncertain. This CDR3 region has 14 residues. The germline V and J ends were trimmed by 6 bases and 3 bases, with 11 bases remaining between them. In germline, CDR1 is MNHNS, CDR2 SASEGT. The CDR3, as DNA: TGTGCCAGCAGACTAGCCGGGTCTAATGAAAAACTGTTTTTT. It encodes CASRLAGSNEKLFF.

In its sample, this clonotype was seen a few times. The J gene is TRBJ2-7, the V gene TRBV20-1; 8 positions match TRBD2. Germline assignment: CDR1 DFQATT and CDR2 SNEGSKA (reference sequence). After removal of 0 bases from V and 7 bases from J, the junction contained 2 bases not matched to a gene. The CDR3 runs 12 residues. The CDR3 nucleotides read TGCAGTGCTAGAGACGGGAGGGGAGAGCAGTACTTC. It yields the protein CSARDGRGEQYF.

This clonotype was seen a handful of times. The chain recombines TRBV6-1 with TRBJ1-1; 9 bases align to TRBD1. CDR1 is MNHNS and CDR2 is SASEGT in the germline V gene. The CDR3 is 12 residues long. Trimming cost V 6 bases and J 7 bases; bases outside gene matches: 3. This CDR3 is CASSPGQGEAFF. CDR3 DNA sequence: TGTGCCAGCAGCCCGGGACAGGGTGAAGCTTTCTTT.

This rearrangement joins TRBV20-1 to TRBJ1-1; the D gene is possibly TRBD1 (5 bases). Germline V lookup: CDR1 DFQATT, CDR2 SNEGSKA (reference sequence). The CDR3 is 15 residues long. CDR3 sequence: CRAETWGLLNTEAFF. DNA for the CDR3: TGCAGAGCCGAGACCTGGGGACTATTGAACACTGAAGCTTTCTTT.

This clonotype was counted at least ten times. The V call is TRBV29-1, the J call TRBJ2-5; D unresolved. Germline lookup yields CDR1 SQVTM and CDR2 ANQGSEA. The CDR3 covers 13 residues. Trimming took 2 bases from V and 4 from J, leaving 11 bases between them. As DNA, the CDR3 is TGCAGCGTTGAACTTTCCGTGGGAGAGACCCAGTACTTC. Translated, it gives CSVELSVGETQYF.

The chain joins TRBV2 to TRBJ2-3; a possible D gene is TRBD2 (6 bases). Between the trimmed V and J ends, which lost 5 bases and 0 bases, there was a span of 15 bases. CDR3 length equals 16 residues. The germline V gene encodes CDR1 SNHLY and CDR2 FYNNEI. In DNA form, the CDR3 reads TGTGCCAGCAGTAAAAATCCGGGACTTAGCACAGATACGCAGTATTTT. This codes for CASSKNPGLSTDTQYF.

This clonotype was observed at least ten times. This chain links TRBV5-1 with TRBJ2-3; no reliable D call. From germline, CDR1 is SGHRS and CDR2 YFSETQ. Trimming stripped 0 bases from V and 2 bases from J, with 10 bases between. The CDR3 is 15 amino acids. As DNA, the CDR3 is TGCGCCAGCAGCTTGGGTACAGTGCCCACAGATACGCAGTATTTT. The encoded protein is CASSLGTVPTDTQYF.

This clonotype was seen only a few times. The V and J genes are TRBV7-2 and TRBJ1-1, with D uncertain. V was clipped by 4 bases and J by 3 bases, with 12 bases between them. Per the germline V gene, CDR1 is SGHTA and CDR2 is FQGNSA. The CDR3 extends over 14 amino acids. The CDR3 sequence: CASSSQARDTEAFF. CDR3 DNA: TGTGCCAGCAGCTCTCAAGCTAGGGACACTGAAGCTTTCTTT.